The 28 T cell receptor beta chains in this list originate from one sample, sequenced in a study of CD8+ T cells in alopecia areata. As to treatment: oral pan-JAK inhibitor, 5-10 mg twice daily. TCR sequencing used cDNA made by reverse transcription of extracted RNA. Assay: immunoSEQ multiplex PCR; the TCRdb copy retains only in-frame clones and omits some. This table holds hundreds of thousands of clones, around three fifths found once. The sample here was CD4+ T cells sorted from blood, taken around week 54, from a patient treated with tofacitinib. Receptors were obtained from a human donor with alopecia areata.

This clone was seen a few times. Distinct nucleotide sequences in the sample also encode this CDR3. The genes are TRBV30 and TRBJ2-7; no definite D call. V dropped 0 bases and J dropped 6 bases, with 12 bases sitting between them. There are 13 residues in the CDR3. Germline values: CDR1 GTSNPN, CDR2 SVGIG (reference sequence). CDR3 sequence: CAWSVLGVGEQYF. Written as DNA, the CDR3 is TGTGCCTGGAGTGTACTTGGGGTTGGCGAGCAGTACTTC.

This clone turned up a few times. The chain's CDR3 is CASSLRRGDSETQYF. For the CDR3, the DNA is TGTGCCAGCAGTCTAAGGCGTGGGGATTCGGAGACCCAGTACTTC. This chain connects TRBV27 to TRBJ2-5; D not resolved. V lost 5 bases, J lost 5 bases, and 18 bases lay in between. Germline values: CDR1 MNHEY, CDR2 SMNVEV (reference sequence). The CDR3 is 15 residues long.

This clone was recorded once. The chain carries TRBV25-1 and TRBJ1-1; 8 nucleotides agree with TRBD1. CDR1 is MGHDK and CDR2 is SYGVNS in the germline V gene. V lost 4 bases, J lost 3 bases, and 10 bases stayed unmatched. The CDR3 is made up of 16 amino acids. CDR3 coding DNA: TGTGCCAGCAGTGTACGGGACAGGAGGGTTGACACTGAAGCTTTCTTT. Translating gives CASSVRDRRVDTEAFF.

The chain's CDR3 is CASRKESAGDHEQFF. Here the CDR3 DNA reads TGTGCCAGTCGAAAGGAATCAGCGGGGGACCATGAGCAGTTCTTC. This rearrangement joins TRBV2 to TRBJ2-1; the match to TRBD2 covers 8 bases. The CDR3 is 15 residues long. The V gene's germline CDR1 is SNHLY and CDR2 FYNNEI. V gave up 9 bases and J gave up 8 bases; unmatched junction bases: 15. Filled out from reference TRBV2 and TRBJ2-1, the complete variable domain reads EPEVTQTPSHQVTQMGQEVILRCVPISNHLYFYWYRQILGQKVEFLVSFYNNEISEKSEIFDDQFSVERPDGSNFTLKIRSTKLEDSAMYFCASRKESAGDHEQFFGPGTRLTVL.

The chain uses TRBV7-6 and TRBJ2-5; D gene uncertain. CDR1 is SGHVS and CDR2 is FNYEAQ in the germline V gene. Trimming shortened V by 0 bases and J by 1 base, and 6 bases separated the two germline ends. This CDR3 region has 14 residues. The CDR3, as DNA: TGTGCCAGCAGCTTAGCAGGGTCCCAAGAGACCCAGTACTTC. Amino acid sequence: CASSLAGSQETQYF.

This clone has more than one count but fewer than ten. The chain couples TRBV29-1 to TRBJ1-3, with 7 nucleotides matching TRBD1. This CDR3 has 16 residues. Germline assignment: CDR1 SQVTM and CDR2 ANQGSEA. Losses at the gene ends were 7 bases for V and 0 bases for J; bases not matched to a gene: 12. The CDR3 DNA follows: TGCAGCGCTAGGGGGGACAGTACCTACTCTGGAAACACCATATATTTT. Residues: CSARGDSTYSGNTIYF.

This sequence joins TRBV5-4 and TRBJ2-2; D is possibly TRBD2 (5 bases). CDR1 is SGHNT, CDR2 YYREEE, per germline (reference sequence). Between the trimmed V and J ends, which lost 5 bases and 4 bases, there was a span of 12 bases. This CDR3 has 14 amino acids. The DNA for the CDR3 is TGTGCCAGCAGTCAAGCGGTTTCCACCGGGGAGCTGTTTTTT. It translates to CASSQAVSTGELFF.

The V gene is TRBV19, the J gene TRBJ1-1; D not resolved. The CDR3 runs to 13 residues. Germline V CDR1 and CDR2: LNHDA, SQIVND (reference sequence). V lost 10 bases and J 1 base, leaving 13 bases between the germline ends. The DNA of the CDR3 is TGTGCCACCCTTGAAACCGAGAACACTGAAGCTTTCTTT. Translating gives CATLETENTEAFF.

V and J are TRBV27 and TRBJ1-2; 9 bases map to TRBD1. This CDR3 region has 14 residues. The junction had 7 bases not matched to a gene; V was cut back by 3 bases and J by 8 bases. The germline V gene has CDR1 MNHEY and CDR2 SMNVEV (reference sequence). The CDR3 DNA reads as TGTGCCAGCAGTTTCGGGACAGGGACTGGCGGCTACACCTTC. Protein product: CASSFGTGTGGYTF.

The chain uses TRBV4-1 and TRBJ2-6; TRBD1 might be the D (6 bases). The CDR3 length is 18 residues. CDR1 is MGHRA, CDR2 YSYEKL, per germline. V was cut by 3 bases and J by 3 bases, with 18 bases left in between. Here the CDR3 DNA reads TGCGCCAGCAGCCAGCGCTTTACAGGGACGGGTGGGGCCAACGTCCTGACTTTC. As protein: CASSQRFTGTGGANVLTF.

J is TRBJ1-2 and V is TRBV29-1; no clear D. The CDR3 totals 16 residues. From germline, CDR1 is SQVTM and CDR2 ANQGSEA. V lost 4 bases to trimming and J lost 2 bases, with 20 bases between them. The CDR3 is CSVGPLRVKSNYGYTF. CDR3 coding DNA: TGCAGCGTTGGACCTCTGAGGGTCAAGTCCAACTATGGCTACACCTTC.

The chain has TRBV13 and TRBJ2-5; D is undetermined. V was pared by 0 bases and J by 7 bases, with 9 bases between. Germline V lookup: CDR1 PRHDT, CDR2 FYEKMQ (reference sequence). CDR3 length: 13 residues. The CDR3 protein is CASSLGSLATQYF. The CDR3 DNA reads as TGTGCCAGCAGCTTAGGCAGTCTTGCGACCCAGTACTTC.

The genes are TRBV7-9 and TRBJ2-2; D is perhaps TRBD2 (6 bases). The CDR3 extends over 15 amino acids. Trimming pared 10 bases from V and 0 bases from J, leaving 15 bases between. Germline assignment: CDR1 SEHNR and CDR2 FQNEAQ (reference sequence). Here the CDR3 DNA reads TGTGCCATTATGACGGGACTGTCGAACACCGGGGAGCTGTTTTTT. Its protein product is CAIMTGLSNTGELFF.

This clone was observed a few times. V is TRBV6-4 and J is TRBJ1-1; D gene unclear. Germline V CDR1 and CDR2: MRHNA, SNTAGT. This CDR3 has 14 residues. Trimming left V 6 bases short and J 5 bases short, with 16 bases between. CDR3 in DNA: TGTGCCAGCAGCGCGGAAGGAGTAGGAACTGAAGCTTTCTTT. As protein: CASSAEGVGTEAFF.

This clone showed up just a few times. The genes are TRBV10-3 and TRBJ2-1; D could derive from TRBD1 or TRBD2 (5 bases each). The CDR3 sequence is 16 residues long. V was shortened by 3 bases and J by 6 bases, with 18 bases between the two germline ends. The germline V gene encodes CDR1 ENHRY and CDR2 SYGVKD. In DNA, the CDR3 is TGTGCCATCAGTGAACACGGGACCCCCGTGAGCAATGAGCAGTTCTTC. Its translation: CAISEHGTPVSNEQFF.

CDR3 sequence reads: CSVKRNTEAFF. CDR3 in DNA: TGCAGCGTGAAAAGGAACACTGAAGCTTTCTTT. The genes are TRBV29-1 and TRBJ1-1; D is undetermined. V was pared by 6 bases and J by 1 base, with 6 bases between. Germline CDR1 SQVTM, CDR2 ANQGSEA. The CDR3 has 11 amino acids.

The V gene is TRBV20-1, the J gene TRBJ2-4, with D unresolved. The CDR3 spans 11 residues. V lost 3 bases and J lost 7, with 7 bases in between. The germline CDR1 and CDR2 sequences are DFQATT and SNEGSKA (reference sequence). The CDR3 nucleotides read TGCAGTGCTAGGGGTCCCAACATTCAGTACTTC. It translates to CSARGPNIQYF.

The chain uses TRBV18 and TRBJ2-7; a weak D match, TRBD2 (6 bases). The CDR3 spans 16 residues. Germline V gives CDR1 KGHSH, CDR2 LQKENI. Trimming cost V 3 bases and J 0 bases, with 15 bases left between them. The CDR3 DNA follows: TGTGCCAGCTCACCCAATCAGCGGGCCTACTCCTACGAGCAGTACTTC. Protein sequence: CASSPNQRAYSYEQYF.

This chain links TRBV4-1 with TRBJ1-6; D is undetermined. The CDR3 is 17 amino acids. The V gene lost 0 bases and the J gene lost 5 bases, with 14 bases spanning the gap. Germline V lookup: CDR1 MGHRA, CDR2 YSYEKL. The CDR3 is CASSQDAGRVDNSPLHF. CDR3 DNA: TGCGCCAGCAGCCAAGATGCCGGACGGGTGGATAATTCACCCCTCCACTTT.

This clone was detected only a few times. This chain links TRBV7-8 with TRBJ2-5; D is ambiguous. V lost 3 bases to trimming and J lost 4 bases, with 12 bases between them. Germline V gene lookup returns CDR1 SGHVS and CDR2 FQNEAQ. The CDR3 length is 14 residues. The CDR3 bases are TGTGCCAGCAGCTTCGGGCTAGTAATAGAGACCCAGTACTTC. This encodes CASSFGLVIETQYF.

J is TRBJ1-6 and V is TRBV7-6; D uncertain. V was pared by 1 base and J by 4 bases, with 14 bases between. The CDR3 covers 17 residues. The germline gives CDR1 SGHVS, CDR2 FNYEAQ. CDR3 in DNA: TGTGCCAGCAGCTTAGTCGGCAGCCCGGATTATAATTCACCCCTCCACTTT. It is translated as CASSLVGSPDYNSPLHF. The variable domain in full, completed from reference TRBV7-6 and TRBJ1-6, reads GAGVSQSPRYKVTKRGQDVALRCDPISGHVSLYWYRQALGQGPEFLTYFNYEAQQDKSGLPNDRFSAERPEGSISTLTIQRTEQRDSAMYRCASSLVGSPDYNSPLHFGNGTRLTVT.

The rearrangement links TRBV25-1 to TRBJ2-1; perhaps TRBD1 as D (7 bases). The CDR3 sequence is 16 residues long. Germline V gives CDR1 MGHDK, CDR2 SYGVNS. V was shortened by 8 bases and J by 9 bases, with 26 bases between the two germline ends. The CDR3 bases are TGTGCCAGCGGCTCCCGAGGGCAGGGGGGTTTCAGTGAGCAGTTCTTC. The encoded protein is CASGSRGQGGFSEQFF. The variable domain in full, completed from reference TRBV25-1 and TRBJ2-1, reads EADIYQTPRYLVIGTGKKITLECSQTMGHDKMYWYQQDPGMELHLIHYSYGVNSTEKGDLSSESTVSRIRTEHFPLTLESARPSHTSQYLCASGSRGQGGFSEQFFGPGTRLTVL.

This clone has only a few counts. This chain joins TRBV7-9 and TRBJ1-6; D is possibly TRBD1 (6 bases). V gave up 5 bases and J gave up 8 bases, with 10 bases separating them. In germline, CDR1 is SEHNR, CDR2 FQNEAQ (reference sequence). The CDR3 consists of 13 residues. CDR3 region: CASSLKGDSPLHF. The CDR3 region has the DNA TGTGCCAGCAGCCTAAAGGGGGATTCACCCCTCCACTTT.

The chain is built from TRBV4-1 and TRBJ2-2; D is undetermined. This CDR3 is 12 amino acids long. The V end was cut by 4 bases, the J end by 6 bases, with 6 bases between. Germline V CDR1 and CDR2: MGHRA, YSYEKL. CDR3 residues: CASSLIPGELFF. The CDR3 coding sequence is TGCGCCAGCAGCCTAATCCCCGGGGAGCTGTTTTTT.

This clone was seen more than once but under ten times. CDR3 bases: TGCGCCAGCAGCCAACCGACGGGACTTTCGGGCTCTGGGGCCAACGTCCTGACTTTC. This encodes CASSQPTGLSGSGANVLTF. V is TRBV4-1 and J is TRBJ2-6; weak D call: TRBD2 (6 bases). V was cut by 2 bases and J by 0 bases, with 17 bases left in between. CDR3 length: 19 amino acids. Germline CDR1 reads MGHRA; CDR2 reads YSYEKL.

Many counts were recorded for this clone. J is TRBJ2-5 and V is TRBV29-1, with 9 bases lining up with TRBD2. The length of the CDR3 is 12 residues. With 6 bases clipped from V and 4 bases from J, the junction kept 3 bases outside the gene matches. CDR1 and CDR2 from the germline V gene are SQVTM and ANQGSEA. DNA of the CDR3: TGCAGCGTCGGGACTAGCCTAGAGACCCAGTACTTC. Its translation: CSVGTSLETQYF.

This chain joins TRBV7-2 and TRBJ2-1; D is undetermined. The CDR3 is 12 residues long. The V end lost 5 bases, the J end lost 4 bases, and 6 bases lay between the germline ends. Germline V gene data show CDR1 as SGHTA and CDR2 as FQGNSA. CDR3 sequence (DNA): TGTGCCAGCAGCGAGCGTTACAATGAGCAGTTCTTC. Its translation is CASSERYNEQFF.

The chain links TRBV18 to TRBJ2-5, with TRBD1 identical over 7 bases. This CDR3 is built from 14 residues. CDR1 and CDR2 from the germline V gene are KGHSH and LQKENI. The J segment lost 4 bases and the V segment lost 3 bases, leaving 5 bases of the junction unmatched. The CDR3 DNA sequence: TGTGCCAGCTCACCGGGACAGATGATAGAGACCCAGTACTTC. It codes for CASSPGQMIETQYF.